These 27 T cell receptor beta chains originate from one sample sequenced in a study of regulatory T cells in long-lasting Graves disease. Arm-PCR of CDR3 regions with iRepertoire HTBI primers generated TCR beta libraries. TCRdb recomputed calls from the multiplex PCR reads with MiXCR, one row per CDR3 protein. The table shows 600,000 to 650,000 distinct CDR3 sequences, with 16% occurring only once. Time point noted: newly diagnosed GD, antithyroid drugs for less than 3 months. The TCR library was made from RNA extracted from PBMCs. The same specimen was also included in a second study, on T cells in Graves' hyperthyroidism and ophthalmopathy.

Sequencing was performed on peripheral blood mononuclear cells (PBMCs), taken at new diagnosis, from a patient treated with antithyroid drugs. These receptors all stem from a woman in her thirties with Graves disease.

Ten or more counts support this clonotype. CDR3 nucleotides: TGTGCCAGCAGCCAACTAGCGGGAGTGGTCGGGGAGCTGTTTTTT. The encoded protein is CASSQLAGVVGELFF. The J gene is TRBJ2-2, the V gene TRBV3-1, with 10 bases identical to TRBD2. With V trimmed by 2 bases and J by 7 bases, 4 bases remained unmatched. Per germline, CDR1 LGHDT and CDR2 YNNKEL (reference sequence). There are 15 residues in the CDR3. Using reference TRBV3-1 and TRBJ2-2 for the parts outside the CDR3, the full variable domain is DTAVSQTPKYLVTQMGNDKSIKCEQNLGHDTMYWYKQDSKKFLKIMFSYNNKELIINETVPNRFSPKSPDKAHLNLHINSLELGDSAVYFCASSQLAGVVGELFFGEGSRLTVL.

This clonotype was detected many times. V and J are TRBV24-1 and TRBJ2-5; the D is unclear. The V end lost 2 bases, the J end lost 7 bases, and 7 bases lay between the germline ends. CDR1 and CDR2 from the germline V gene are KGHDR and SFDVKD. The CDR3 is 12 residues long. This CDR3 is CATSDYSGTQYF. In nucleotides, the CDR3 is TGTGCCACCAGTGATTACAGTGGGACCCAGTACTTC.

This clonotype appeared a few times. This chain joins TRBV9 and TRBJ1-1; no clear D gene. Trimming removed 0 bases at V and 8 bases at J, with 11 bases between. The CDR3 spans 13 residues. Germline-derived CDR1 and CDR2 are SGDLS and YYNGEE. The CDR3 nucleotides read TGTGCCAGCAGCGTAGGTTGGCACCAAGAAGCTTTCTTT. Its protein is CASSVGWHQEAFF.

Ten or more counts support this clonotype. The CDR3 DNA is TGTGCCACCGCCACGGGACAGAACAATTCACCCCTCCACTTT. Its translation: CATATGQNNSPLHF. The rearrangement uses TRBV28 and TRBJ1-6; the match to TRBD1 covers 7 bases. Trimming removed 10 bases from V and 7 bases from J; junction bases left unmatched: 10. The CDR3 totals 14 residues. Germline lookup yields CDR1 MDHEN and CDR2 SYDVKM.

The rearrangement joins TRBV5-6 to TRBJ2-3; D is undetermined. Between the trimmed V and J ends, which lost 3 bases and 2 bases, there was a span of 13 bases. Germline CDR1 is SGHDT and CDR2 is YYEEEE. The length of the CDR3 is 15 residues. The CDR3 reads CASSSKTLSTDTQYF. The CDR3 coding sequence is TGTGCCAGCAGCTCAAAGACACTATCCACAGATACGCAGTATTTT.

This clonotype was counted many times. The CDR3 protein is CASLPSRDKTNQPQHF. The CDR3 bases are TGTGCCAGCCTGCCCTCCAGGGATAAGACCAATCAGCCCCAGCATTTT. The chain recombines TRBV19 with TRBJ1-5; possibly TRBD1 for D (5 bases). Trimming took 9 bases from V and 3 from J, leaving 21 bases between them. The CDR3 is 16 residues long. The germline CDR1 and CDR2 sequences are LNHDA and SQIVND (reference sequence).

This chain joins TRBV5-5 and TRBJ2-3; 13 bases map to TRBD2. The J call is uncertain, as TRBJ2-1 better fits the DNA end. The germline gives CDR1 SGHKS, CDR2 YYEKEE (reference sequence). The CDR3 is made up of 16 amino acids. The CDR3 coding sequence is TGTGCCAGCAGCCCGGGACTAGCGGGAATTTACAATGAGCAGTTCTTC. Its protein is CASSPGLAGIYNEQFF.

This clonotype has a count of ten or more. As DNA, the CDR3 is TGCAGTGCTAGAGGGACGGAGAACACTGAAGCTTTCTTT. Protein sequence: CSARGTENTEAFF. The genes are TRBV20-1 and TRBJ1-1; D not certain. The CDR3 sequence is 13 residues long. V was cut by 1 base and J by 1 base, with 7 bases left in between. Germline-derived CDR1 and CDR2 are DFQATT and SNEGSKA (reference sequence).

This clonotype was seen ten or more times. The chain has TRBV9 and TRBJ2-7; D not certain. Per the germline V gene, CDR1 is SGDLS and CDR2 is YYNGEE. The CDR3 extends over 16 amino acids. The germline V and J ends were trimmed by 0 bases and 2 bases, with 15 bases remaining between them. CDR3 DNA: TGTGCCAGCAGCGTAGCTGCCCACGACCTAGCCTACGAGCAGTACTTC. It encodes CASSVAAHDLAYEQYF.

The chain uses TRBV7-9 and TRBJ2-3, with D uncertain. The CDR3 sequence is 14 residues long. Germline values: CDR1 SEHNR, CDR2 FQNEAQ (reference sequence). The ends were cut back, 6 bases at V and 9 bases at J, with 19 bases in the middle. CDR3 in DNA: TGTGCCAGCAGTCCAGACTTGGACCTTCTCACGCAGTATTTT. Residues: CASSPDLDLLTQYF.

This clonotype was seen repeatedly, ten times or more. As DNA, the CDR3 is TGTGCCAGCGGCCTATCCGCGAACTACGAGCAGTACTTC. This codes for CASGLSANYEQYF. The chain combines TRBV28 with TRBJ2-7; D call uncertain. The CDR3 sequence is 13 residues long. Trimming took off 8 bases at V and 3 bases at J, with 14 bases between the two ends. CDR1 MDHEN and CDR2 SYDVKM come from the germline V gene.

In its sample, this clonotype was seen a few times. The chain links TRBV20-1 to TRBJ2-1; 10 bases line up with TRBD1. J was trimmed by 0 bases and V by 3 bases; bases with no gene match: 17. The germline CDR1 and CDR2 sequences are DFQATT and SNEGSKA (reference sequence). This CDR3 has 20 amino acids. The CDR3 DNA reads as TGCAGTGCTAGGAAGGAGGACAGGGGGGGTGCCATTGGCTCCTACAATGAGCAGTTCTTC. Its translation: CSARKEDRGGAIGSYNEQFF.

This clonotype was seen only once. As DNA, the CDR3 is TGTGCCAGCTCATCCAGGGGGGACGGATATGGCTACACCTTC. This gives the protein CASSSRGDGYGYTF. J is TRBJ1-2 and V is TRBV18; 7 bases are a match to TRBD1. V was pared by 5 bases and J by 5 bases, with 8 bases of the junction left unmatched. The germline V gene has CDR1 KGHSH and CDR2 LQKENI. There are 14 residues in the CDR3.

This chain links TRBV28 with TRBJ1-6; D unclear. The germline V and J ends were trimmed by 5 bases and 14 bases, with 13 bases remaining between them. The length of the CDR3 is 12 residues. The V gene's germline CDR1 is MDHEN and CDR2 SYDVKM. CDR3 sequence: CASSGGLRTLHF. CDR3 DNA sequence: TGTGCCAGCAGTGGAGGTCTCCGGACCCTCCACTTT. Full variable domain (missing parts from reference TRBV28 and TRBJ1-6): DVKVTQSSRYLVKRTGEKVFLECVQDMDHENMFWYRQDPGLGLRLIYFSYDVKMKEKGDIPEGYSVSREKKERFSLILESASTNQTSMYLCASSGGLRTLHFGNGTRLTVT.

This clonotype was observed a few times. The V call is TRBV19, the J call TRBJ2-1, with TRBD2 identical over 7 bases. V was pared by 5 bases and J by 4 bases, with 8 bases of the junction left unmatched. The germline V gene has CDR1 LNHDA and CDR2 SQIVND (reference sequence). CDR3 length: 15 amino acids. CDR3 bases: TGTGCCAGTAGTTTAGGACTAGAAGGGTACAATGAGCAGTTCTTC. Its protein is CASSLGLEGYNEQFF.

This clonotype was detected many times. The V and J genes are TRBV28 and TRBJ2-3, with no clear D. Looked up from germline, CDR1 is MDHEN and CDR2 is SYDVKM. This CDR3 has 13 residues. Trimming took 5 bases from V and 2 from J, leaving 8 bases between them. CDR3 sequence: CASSTHNTDTQYF. CDR3 coding DNA: TGTGCCAGCAGTACCCATAACACAGATACGCAGTATTTT.

This clonotype was found many times. The chain recombines TRBV20-1 with TRBJ1-5, with 8 bases aligning to TRBD1. With V trimmed by 4 bases and J by 2 bases, 1 base remained unmatched. CDR1 is DFQATT and CDR2 is SNEGSKA in the germline V gene (reference sequence). The CDR3 consists of 13 residues. CDR3 sequence (DNA): TGCAGTGCTACGACAGGGGGCAATCAGCCCCAGCATTTT. Amino acid sequence: CSATTGGNQPQHF.

This clonotype has a count of ten or more. V and J are TRBV30 and TRBJ1-5; 7 bases align to TRBD1. The germline V gene has CDR1 GTSNPN and CDR2 SVGIG (reference sequence). This CDR3 has 15 residues. V trimming: 2 bases; J trimming: 4 bases; junction bases outside the gene matches: 8. The CDR3 bases are TGTGCCTGGAGTAGGGGGCAGGTTGGGAATCAGCCCCAGCATTTT. Translated: CAWSRGQVGNQPQHF. The entire variable domain, with the rest obtained from reference TRBV30 and TRBJ1-5, is as follows: SQTIHQWPATLVQPVGSPLSLECTVEGTSNPNLYWYRQAAGRGLQLLFYSVGIGQISSEVPQNLSASRPQDRQFILSSKKLLLSDSGFYLCAWSRGQVGNQPQHFGDGTRLSIL.

This clonotype was counted many times. The rearrangement joins TRBV15 to TRBJ1-1; TRBD1 is a possible D gene (5 bases). Trimming removed 5 bases from V and 5 bases from J, with 12 bases in between. The CDR3 is made up of 13 amino acids. Germline CDR1 is LNHNV and CDR2 is YYDKDF (reference sequence). CDR3: CATSGQTLTEAFF. CDR3 nucleotides: TGTGCCACCAGCGGACAAACGTTAACTGAAGCTTTCTTT.

This clonotype was counted at least ten times. The chain links TRBV5-4 to TRBJ1-5, with a tentative D call TRBD1 (6 bases). Germline values: CDR1 SGHNT, CDR2 YYREEE (reference sequence). The V gene lost 5 bases and the J gene lost 1 base, with 13 bases spanning the gap. The CDR3 has 15 amino acids. CDR3 residues: CASRTTGMSNQPQHF. The DNA for the CDR3 is TGTGCCAGCAGGACTACAGGGATGAGCAATCAGCCCCAGCATTTT.

Only a few counts were recorded for this clonotype. The rearrangement joins TRBV7-8 to TRBJ2-1, with 7 bases matching TRBD2. The germline gives CDR1 SGHVS, CDR2 FQNEAQ. The V segment lost 2 bases and the J segment 6 bases; nucleotides outside the gene matches: 7. The CDR3 spans 15 residues. The CDR3 region is CASSLLLAEPNEQFF. CDR3 coding DNA: TGTGCCAGCAGCTTACTCCTAGCGGAACCCAATGAGCAGTTCTTC.

This clonotype occurred many times. The chain couples TRBV3-1 to TRBJ1-1; 7 bases are shared with TRBD1. This CDR3 comprises 13 residues. In germline, CDR1 is LGHDT, CDR2 YNNKEL (reference sequence). J gave up 5 bases and V 6 bases, and 6 bases lay outside the gene matches. This CDR3 reads CASRTGVGTEAFF. The CDR3 coding sequence is TGTGCCAGCAGAACAGGGGTAGGTACTGAAGCTTTCTTT.

This clonotype was seen a handful of times. V gene TRBV7-9 combines with J gene TRBJ1-1; TRBD1 might be the D (6 bases). The CDR3 covers 16 residues. Trimming shortened V by 5 bases and J by 1 base, and 17 bases separated the two germline ends. Germline V lookup: CDR1 SEHNR, CDR2 FQNEAQ (reference sequence). The chain's CDR3 is CASSPRSSGANTEAFF. The CDR3 coding sequence is TGTGCCAGCAGCCCACGCTCCTCAGGGGCGAACACTGAAGCTTTCTTT.

The sample holds many counts of this clonotype. V usage is TRBV7-8 and J usage is TRBJ1-5; no clear D gene. The CDR3 covers 13 residues. The V end lost 1 base, the J end lost 7 bases, and 8 bases lay between the germline ends. Germline assignment: CDR1 SGHVS and CDR2 FQNEAQ. CDR3 bases: TGTGCCAGCAGCTTAGTAGGGTCCCAGCCCCAGCATTTT. Translated: CASSLVGSQPQHF.

Only a few counts were recorded for this clonotype. This chain links TRBV12-3 or TRBV12-4 with TRBJ2-1; TRBD1 might be the D (5 bases). The CDR3 runs to 16 residues. Trimming cost V 7 bases and J 0 bases, with 16 bases left between them. In DNA, the CDR3 is TGTGCCAGCAAAGAACAGGCCTTAAGCTCCTACAATGAGCAGTTCTTC. Its translation is CASKEQALSSYNEQFF.

This clonotype was seen ten or more times. The chain is built from TRBV28 and TRBJ2-7; TRBD1 matches 7 bases. Unmatched junction bases numbered 3, after V lost 1 base and J lost 3 bases. Germline CDR1 and CDR2: MDHEN and SYDVKM. The CDR3 sequence is 14 residues long. The CDR3 DNA sequence: TGTGCCAGCAGTTTATTGGGACAGAACTACGAGCAGTACTTC. This encodes CASSLLGQNYEQYF.

The chain employs TRBV20-1 and TRBJ1-1; a weak D match, TRBD1 (6 bases). Trimming took off 2 bases at V and 7 bases at J, with 20 bases between the two ends. The length of the CDR3 is 15 residues. The V gene's germline CDR1 is DFQATT and CDR2 SNEGSKA (reference sequence). CDR3 nucleotide sequence: TGCAGTGCTAGATACGGGACATGGAACCCCAATGAAGCTTTCTTT. Protein: CSARYGTWNPNEAFF.